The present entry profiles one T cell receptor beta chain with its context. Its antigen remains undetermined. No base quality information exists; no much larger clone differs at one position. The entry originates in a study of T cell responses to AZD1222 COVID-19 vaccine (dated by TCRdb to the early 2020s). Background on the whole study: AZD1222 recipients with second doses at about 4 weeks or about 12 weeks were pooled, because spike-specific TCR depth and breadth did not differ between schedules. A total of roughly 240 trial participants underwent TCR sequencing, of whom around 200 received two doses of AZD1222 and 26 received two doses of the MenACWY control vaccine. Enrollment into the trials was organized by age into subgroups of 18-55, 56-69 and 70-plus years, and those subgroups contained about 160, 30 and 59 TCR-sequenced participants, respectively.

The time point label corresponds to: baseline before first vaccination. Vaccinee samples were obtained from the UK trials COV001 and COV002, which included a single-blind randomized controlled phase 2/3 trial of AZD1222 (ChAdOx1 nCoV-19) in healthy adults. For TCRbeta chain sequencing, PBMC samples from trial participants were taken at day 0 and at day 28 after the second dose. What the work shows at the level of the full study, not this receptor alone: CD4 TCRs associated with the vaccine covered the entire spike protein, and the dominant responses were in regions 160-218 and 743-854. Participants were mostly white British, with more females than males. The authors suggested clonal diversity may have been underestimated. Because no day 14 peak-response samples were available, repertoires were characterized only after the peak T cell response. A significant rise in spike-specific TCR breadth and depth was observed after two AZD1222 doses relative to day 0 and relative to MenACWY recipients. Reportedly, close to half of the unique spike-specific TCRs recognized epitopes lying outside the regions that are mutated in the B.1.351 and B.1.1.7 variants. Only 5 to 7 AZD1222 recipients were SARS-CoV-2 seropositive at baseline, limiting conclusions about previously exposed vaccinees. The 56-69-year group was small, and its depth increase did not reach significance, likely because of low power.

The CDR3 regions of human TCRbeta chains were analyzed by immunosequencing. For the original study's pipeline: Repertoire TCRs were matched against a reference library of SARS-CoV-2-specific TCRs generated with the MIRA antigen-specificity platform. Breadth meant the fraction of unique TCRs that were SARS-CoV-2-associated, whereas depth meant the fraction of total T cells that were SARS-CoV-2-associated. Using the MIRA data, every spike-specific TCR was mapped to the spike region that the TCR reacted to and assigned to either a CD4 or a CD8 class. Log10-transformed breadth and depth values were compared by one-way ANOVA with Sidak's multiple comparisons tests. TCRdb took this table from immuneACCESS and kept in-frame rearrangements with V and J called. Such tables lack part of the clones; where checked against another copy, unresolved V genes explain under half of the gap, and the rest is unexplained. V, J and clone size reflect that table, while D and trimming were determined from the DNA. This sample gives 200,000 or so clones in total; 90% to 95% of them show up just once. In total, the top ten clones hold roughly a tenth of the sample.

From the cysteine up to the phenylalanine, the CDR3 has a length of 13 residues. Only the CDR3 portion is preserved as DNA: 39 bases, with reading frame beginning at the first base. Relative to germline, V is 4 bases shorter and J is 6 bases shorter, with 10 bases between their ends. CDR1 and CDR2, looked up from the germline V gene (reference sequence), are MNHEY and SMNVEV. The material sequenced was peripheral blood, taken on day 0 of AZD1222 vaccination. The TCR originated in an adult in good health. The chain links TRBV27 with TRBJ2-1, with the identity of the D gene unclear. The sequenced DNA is TGTGCCAGCAGTTCTAGGCTTAGCAATGAGCAGTTCTTC. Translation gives CASSSRLSNEQFF.